Ten or more counts support the clone carrying this T cell receptor (beta chain). Its specificity is unknown. Four PCR rounds used nested alpha and beta constant region primers plus the SP2 primer. Alpha and beta constant region primers primed reverse transcription for blood and skin samples. TCRdb used MiXCR to reprocess the 5' RACE reads, holding one entry per CDR3 protein. This sample has about 48,000 distinct CDR3 sequences, with around 4.7% found just once. A UMI-containing oligonucleotide was joined by 3' ligation to the TCR cDNA template. Whole-blood samples were more than 2 ml of peripheral blood from healthy adult volunteers. Reverse transcription used DNase-treated unsorted total RNA, aiming for about 1 to 1000 ng. The record originates from a study of naive and memory T cell subsets. The study, taken as a whole, reports: This RNA-based method may be sensitive to activation-related transcript changes.

The source of this sequence is a female donor in good health.

CDR3 DNA: TGCGCCAGCAGCTTGGTGGGGGGCGCTGGGCATGAGCAGTTCTTC. Translating gives CASSLVGGAGHEQFF. The V and J genes are TRBV5-1 and TRBJ2-1; D may correspond to TRBD1 or TRBD2 (6 bases each). Germline V lookup: CDR1 SGHRS, CDR2 YFSETQ. This CDR3 has 15 amino acids. Trimming left V 0 bases short and J 8 bases short, with 15 bases between.